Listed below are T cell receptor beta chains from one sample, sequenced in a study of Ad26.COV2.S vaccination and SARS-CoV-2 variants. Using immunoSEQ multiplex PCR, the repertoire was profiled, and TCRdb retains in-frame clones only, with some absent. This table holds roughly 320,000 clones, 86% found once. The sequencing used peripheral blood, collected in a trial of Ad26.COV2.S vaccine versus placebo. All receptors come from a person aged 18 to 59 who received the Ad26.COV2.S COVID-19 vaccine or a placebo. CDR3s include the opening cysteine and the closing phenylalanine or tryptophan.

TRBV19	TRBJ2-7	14	CASSGTGGAYEQYF
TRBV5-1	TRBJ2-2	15	CASSFPGQDTGELFF
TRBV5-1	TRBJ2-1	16	CASSSSGTGGINEQFF
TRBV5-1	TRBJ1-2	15	CASSLSTGKGYGYTF
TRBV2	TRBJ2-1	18	CASSEGLAGGFSYNEQFF
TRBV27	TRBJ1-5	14	CASSLQGRNQPQHF
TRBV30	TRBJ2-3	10	CAWSQGTQYF
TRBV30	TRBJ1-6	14	CAWSEKGYNSPLHF
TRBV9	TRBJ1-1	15	CASSVEAGWNTEAFF
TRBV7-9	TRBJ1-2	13	CASSYSNTGGYTF
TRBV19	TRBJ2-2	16	CASSIWRGGPTGELFF
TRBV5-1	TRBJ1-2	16	CASSSQVQGRRYGYTF
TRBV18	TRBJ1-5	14	CASSPVKVNQPQHF
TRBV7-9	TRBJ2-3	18	CASSSLRASGGGTDTQYF
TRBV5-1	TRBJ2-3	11	CASSDTDTQYF
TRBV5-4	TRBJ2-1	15	CASTNGLAGGPEQFF
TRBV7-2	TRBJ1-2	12	CASSLANYGYTF
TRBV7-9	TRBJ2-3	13	CATVGWAADTQYF
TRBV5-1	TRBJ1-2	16	CASSSGLVAANYGYTF
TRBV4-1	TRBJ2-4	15	CASSLELGQGGIQYF
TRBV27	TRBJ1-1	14	CASRTGGLSTEAFF
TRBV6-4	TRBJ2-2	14	CASSDGQGAGELFF
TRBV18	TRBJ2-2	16	CASSPPITGEAGELFF
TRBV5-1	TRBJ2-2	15	CASSLVTGATGELFF
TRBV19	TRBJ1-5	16	CASSTSLGTGVQPQHF
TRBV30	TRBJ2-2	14	CAWSVLPNTGELFF
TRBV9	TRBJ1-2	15	CASSVGWGTISGYTF
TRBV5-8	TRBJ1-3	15	CASSLVLAAGNTIYF
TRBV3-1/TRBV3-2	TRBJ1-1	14	CASSLGRVDTEAFF
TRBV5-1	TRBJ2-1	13	CASSLVGGNEQFF
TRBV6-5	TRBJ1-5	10	CASGSQPQHF
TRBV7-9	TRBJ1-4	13	CASSMGQTEKLFF
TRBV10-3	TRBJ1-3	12	CAISEPGNTIYF
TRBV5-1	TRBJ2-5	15	CASSLAGQGLETQYF
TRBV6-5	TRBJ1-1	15	CASSWGTGRATEAFF
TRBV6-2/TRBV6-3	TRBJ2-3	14	CASSWGGVADTQYF
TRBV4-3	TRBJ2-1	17	CASSQAPGTGLDNEQFF
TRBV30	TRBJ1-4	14	CAWRTGLSLEKLFF
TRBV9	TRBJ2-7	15	CASSVEGGIGYEQYF
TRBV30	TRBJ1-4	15	CAWSGDGRGNEKLFF
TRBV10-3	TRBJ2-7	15	CAISDMGVSSYEQYF
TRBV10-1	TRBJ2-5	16	CASHTGGGQGAETQYF
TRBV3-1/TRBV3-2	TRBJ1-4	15	CASSQAGTANEKLFF
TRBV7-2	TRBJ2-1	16	CASSFKPRGPYNEQFF
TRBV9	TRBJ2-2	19	CASSSRLAGGLSGTGELFF
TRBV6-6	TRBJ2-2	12	CASSYSTGELFF
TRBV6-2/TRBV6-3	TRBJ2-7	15	CASSPGQGYFYEQYF
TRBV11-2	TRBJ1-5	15	CASSLWGQGNQPQHF
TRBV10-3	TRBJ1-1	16	CAISGNFGGVNTEAFF
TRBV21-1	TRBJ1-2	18	CASSKTSGKNPANYGYTF
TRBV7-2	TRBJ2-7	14	CASSSTSGGAEQYF
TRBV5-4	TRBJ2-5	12	CASSYQEQTQYF
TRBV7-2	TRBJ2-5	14	CASSLVQGQQTQYF
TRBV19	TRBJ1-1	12	CASSGTNTEAFF
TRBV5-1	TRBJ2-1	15	CASSLNELNNNEQFF
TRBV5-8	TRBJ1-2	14	CASSLGPRVHGYTF
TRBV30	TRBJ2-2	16	CAWSGGPFTYTGELFF